The 22 T cell receptor beta chains below were found in one sample sequenced in a study of T cell changes during pregnancy in multiple sclerosis. Generated by immunoSEQ multiplex PCR, the TCRdb table keeps only in-frame clones and is missing some. This table has approximately 85,000 clones, roughly 93% appearing once. Sample: peripheral blood, taken in the third trimester of pregnancy. Receptors originate from a female donor with multiple sclerosis, enrolled in a pregnancy study.

The CDR3 protein is CASSLDSTYNEQFF. CDR3 coding DNA: TGTGCCAGCAGCTTGGACAGTACCTACAATGAGCAGTTCTTC. V and J are TRBV7-2 and TRBJ2-1; D possibly corresponds to TRBD1 (6 bases). The CDR3 sequence is 14 residues long. V was shortened by 3 bases and J by 2 bases, with 8 bases between the two germline ends. Germline CDR1 and CDR2: SGHTA and FQGNSA. The full variable domain, completed using reference TRBV7-2 and TRBJ2-1, is GAGVSQSPSNKVTEKGKDVELRCDPISGHTALYWYRQSLGQGLEFLIYFQGNSAPDKSGLPSDRFSAERTGGSVSTLTIQRTQQEDSAVYLCASSLDSTYNEQFFGPGTRLTVL.

The gene calls are TRBV6-4 and TRBJ2-7, with TRBD2 matching over 12 bases. The CDR3 has 15 amino acids. From germline, CDR1 is MRHNA and CDR2 SNTAGT. V gave up 5 bases and J gave up 4 bases; unmatched junction bases: 6. The CDR3 region has the DNA TGTGCCAGCAGTCCCACTGGGACTAGCGGGTACGAGCAGTACTTC. Translating it yields CASSPTGTSGYEQYF.

V is TRBV5-1 and J is TRBJ2-5; 7 positions match TRBD2. Germline CDR1 and CDR2: SGHRS and YFSETQ. The CDR3 extends over 13 amino acids. Trimming cost V 6 bases and J 3 bases; bases outside gene matches: 5. DNA for the CDR3: TGCGCCAGCACCAAAAGCGGGGAAGAGACCCAGTACTTC. This translates into CASTKSGEETQYF.

The genes are TRBV27 and TRBJ2-7; 7 positions match TRBD2. This CDR3 is built from 16 residues. Germline CDR1 MNHEY, CDR2 SMNVEV (reference sequence). V was clipped by 3 bases and J by 2 bases; unmatched bases: 10. In DNA, the CDR3 is TGTGCCAGCAGTTTCCCCCCCGGGGAGGGCACCTACGAGCAGTACTTC. Protein product: CASSFPPGEGTYEQYF.

The J gene is TRBJ2-7, the V gene TRBV5-1; a possible D gene is TRBD1 (5 bases). The germline CDR1 and CDR2 sequences are SGHRS and YFSETQ. Trimming took 5 bases from V and 2 from J, leaving 14 bases between them. The CDR3 contains 14 residues. The CDR3 reads CASRKGADTYEQYF. The CDR3 bases are TGCGCCAGCAGGAAAGGGGCTGATACCTACGAGCAGTACTTC.

The genes are TRBV6-5 and TRBJ1-2; D not resolved. This CDR3 spans 14 amino acids. Trimming left V 2 bases short and J 0 bases short, with 7 bases between. CDR1 and CDR2 (germline): MNHEY, SVGAGI. In DNA, the CDR3 is TGTGCCAGCAGTTACGATGCGGCTAACTATGGCTACACCTTC. It encodes CASSYDAANYGYTF.

The CDR3 region has the DNA TGTGCCAGCAGTGAAAGCAGCCACACAACAGGAGCTTTCTTT. Amino acid sequence: CASSESSHTTGAFF. This chain links TRBV6-1 with TRBJ1-1, with a possible D match to TRBD1 (5 bases). The CDR3 loop spans 14 amino acids. V lost 2 bases and J lost 10, with 17 bases in between. Germline CDR1 MNHNS, CDR2 SASEGT.

For the CDR3, the DNA is TGTGCCAGCAGCTTACCCCATTTAGGCGGGGGGGCCTACAATGAGCAGTTCTTC. This gives the protein CASSLPHLGGGAYNEQFF. The chain has TRBV13 and TRBJ2-1, with 9 bases that match TRBD2. The CDR3 spans 18 residues. V lost 2 bases to trimming and J lost 2 bases; unmatched junction nucleotides: 10. Germline CDR1 and CDR2: PRHDT and FYEKMQ (reference sequence). Full variable domain (remainder filled in from reference TRBV13 and TRBJ2-1): AAGVIQSPRHLIKEKRETATLKCYPIPRHDTVYWYQQGPGQDPQFLISFYEKMQSDKGSIPDRFSAQQFSDYHSELNMSSLELGDSALYFCASSLPHLGGGAYNEQFFGPGTRLTVL.

This clone was seen more than once but under ten times. V usage is TRBV7-9 and J usage is TRBJ1-5; maybe TRBD1 (6 bases). V lost 5 bases to trimming and J lost 0 bases, with 8 bases between them. Per the germline V gene, CDR1 is SEHNR and CDR2 is FQNEAQ (reference sequence). The CDR3 is made up of 14 amino acids. In DNA form, the CDR3 reads TGTGCCAGCAGCCTGGACAGTAGCAATCAGCCCCAGCATTTT. Translating it yields CASSLDSSNQPQHF.

The rearrangement joins TRBV27 to TRBJ1-1, with D maybe TRBD1 (5 bases). V was clipped by 5 bases and J by 5 bases, with 18 bases between them. From germline, CDR1 is MNHEY and CDR2 SMNVEV (reference sequence). The CDR3 runs 15 residues. CDR3 in DNA: TGTGCCAGCAGTGCGTCGTTGGGGGGAGCGACTGAAGCTTTCTTT. Its protein product is CASSASLGGATEAFF.

This clone has a handful of counts. The sample carries other DNA sequences with the same CDR3. J is TRBJ1-6 and V is TRBV5-6, with D unresolved. CDR1 and CDR2 from the germline V gene are SGHDT and YYEEEE. This CDR3 region has 13 residues. Trimming removed 0 bases from V and 10 bases from J, with 8 bases in between. Written as DNA, the CDR3 is TGTGCCAGCAGCTTGGGGGGAGGCTCACCCCTCCACTTT. Encoded protein: CASSLGGGSPLHF.

This sequence joins TRBV19 and TRBJ1-2; D uncertain. Trimming took 0 bases from V and 4 from J, leaving 6 bases between them. The CDR3 spans 13 residues. CDR1 is LNHDA and CDR2 is SQIVND in the germline V gene (reference sequence). The CDR3 region has the DNA TGTGCCAGTAGTATAGATGGGAGCTATGGCTACACCTTC. Translated: CASSIDGSYGYTF. Variable domain in full (rest from reference TRBV19 and TRBJ1-2): DGGITQSPKYLFRKEGQNVTLSCEQNLNHDAMYWYRQDPGQGLRLIYYSQIVNDFQKGDIAEGYSVSREKKESFPLTVTSAQKNPTAFYLCASSIDGSYGYTFGSGTRLTVV.

The chain is built from TRBV10-3 and TRBJ2-3; 13 nucleotides line up with TRBD2. Germline V gene sequence: CDR1 ENHRY, CDR2 SYGVKD. The CDR3 totals 18 residues. The trim removed 6 bases at V and 6 bases at J, leaving 15 bases unmatched. The CDR3 region is CAISEGLTGLAGSDTQYF. CDR3 bases: TGTGCCATCAGCGAGGGGCTCACGGGACTAGCGGGGTCGGATACGCAGTATTTT.

The chain uses TRBV5-1 and TRBJ2-2; TRBD1 matches 7 bases. Germline assignment: CDR1 SGHRS and CDR2 YFSETQ. The J segment lost 4 bases and the V segment lost 4 bases, leaving 4 bases of the junction unmatched. CDR3 length: 14 residues. The CDR3 protein is CASSPGQATGELFF. DNA of the CDR3: TGCGCCAGCAGCCCCGGACAGGCCACCGGGGAGCTGTTTTTT.

The rearrangement links TRBV9 to TRBJ1-2; D possibly corresponds to TRBD1 (6 bases). The CDR3 extends over 15 amino acids. V lost 0 bases, J lost 5 bases, and 14 bases lay in between. The germline gives CDR1 SGDLS, CDR2 YYNGEE. The CDR3 region has the DNA TGTGCCAGCAGCGTAGCCGAGGGACACATTTATGGCTACACCTTC. It yields the protein CASSVAEGHIYGYTF.

This sequence joins TRBV6-1 and TRBJ2-2, with 7 nucleotides matching TRBD1. V shed 6 bases, J shed 7 bases, and the junction held 5 bases outside the gene matches. Per germline, CDR1 MNHNS and CDR2 SASEGT. The CDR3 runs to 13 residues. The CDR3 bases are TGTGCCAGCAGCACAGGGGTGGTCGGGGAGCTGTTTTTT. Translating gives CASSTGVVGELFF.

CDR3 region: CASTPGGARTEAFF. CDR3 nucleotides: TGTGCCAGCACCCCGGGTGGGGCACGAACTGAAGCTTTCTTT. The chain is built from TRBV9 and TRBJ1-1, with D perhaps matching TRBD1 (5 bases). The CDR3 spans 14 residues. Per the germline V gene, CDR1 is SGDLS and CDR2 is YYNGEE. The V gene lost 6 bases and the J gene lost 5 bases, with 17 bases spanning the gap.

CDR3 DNA sequence: TGTGCCAGTAGTATAGGAGCGGGGGACGATAATGAGCAGTTCTTC. This gives the protein CASSIGAGDDNEQFF. The gene calls are TRBV19 and TRBJ2-1; 8 bases match TRBD2. Trimming at V came to 1 base and at J to 7 bases, leaving 6 bases not matched to a gene. Germline assignment: CDR1 LNHDA and CDR2 SQIVND (reference sequence). CDR3 length: 15 amino acids.

This rearrangement joins TRBV5-6 to TRBJ2-5, with D perhaps matching TRBD1 (7 bases). The CDR3 covers 15 residues. V was pared by 1 base and J by 4 bases, with 14 bases between. Germline V gene lookup returns CDR1 SGHDT and CDR2 YYEEEE. DNA for the CDR3: TGTGCCAGCAGCTTGCTTTACAGGGGAGGAGAGACCCAGTACTTC. It translates to CASSLLYRGGETQYF.

The chain links TRBV6-1 to TRBJ2-7; TRBD1 might be the D (5 bases). V was cut by 6 bases and J by 7 bases, with 16 bases left in between. Germline V gives CDR1 MNHNS, CDR2 SASEGT. The CDR3 is 13 amino acids. The CDR3 bases are TGTGCCAGCAGATGGCAGGGATTAGGGGAGCAGTACTTC. Translating it yields CASRWQGLGEQYF.

The rearrangement joins TRBV6-1 to TRBJ1-5, with 7 bases identical to TRBD1. V lost 2 bases, J lost 0 bases, and 10 bases stayed unmatched. The CDR3 length is 18 residues. Per germline, CDR1 MNHNS and CDR2 SASEGT. CDR3 in amino acids: CASSERDSLFYSNQPQHF. The CDR3 nucleotides read TGTGCCAGCAGTGAAAGGGACAGCCTCTTTTATAGCAATCAGCCCCAGCATTTT.

The chain uses TRBV27 and TRBJ2-7, with a weak D call TRBD2 (7 bases). Trimming shortened V by 2 bases and J by 5 bases, and 16 bases separated the two germline ends. CDR3 length equals 15 residues. Per germline, CDR1 MNHEY and CDR2 SMNVEV (reference sequence). The CDR3 nucleotides read TGTGCCAGCAGTTTAGGAGGGGGGGGCCAAAACGAGCAGTACTTC. This codes for CASSLGGGGQNEQYF.